This is a list of T cell receptor beta chains from one sample in a study of shared clonotypes between healthy human individuals. Clones were read by immunoSEQ multiplex PCR, and TCRdb kept only the in-frame ones, dropping some. The data contain around 1,100,000 clones, approximately 80% of them singletons. The sequenced material came from memory CD4+ T cells from PBMCs. Receptors originate from a man between 18 and 35 years old in good health. Some clones in this sample may be carry-over from other donors' samples. Each CDR3 is given with its conserved first and last residue. The order of the fields is V gene, clone size, D gene, CDR3 length, J gene, CDR3 DNA, CDR3 protein. D genes are given only for firm matches. For some rows the clone size is stated as once, few or many, or as a class when expanded; others skip it.

V gene: TRBV2
clone size: NA
D gene: TRBD1
CDR3 length: 13
J gene: TRBJ2-7
CDR3 DNA: TGTGCCAGCCAACAGGGGCGCTCCTACGAGCAGTACTTC
CDR3 protein: CASQQGRSYEQYF

V gene: TRBV13
clone size: once
D gene: TRBD2
CDR3 length: 18
J gene: TRBJ2-1
CDR3 DNA: TGTGCCAGCATCCGAGGTGGGACTAGCGGGAGCTCCTACAATGAGCAGTTCTTC
CDR3 protein: CASIRGGTSGSSYNEQFF

V gene: TRBV18
clone size: few
D gene: TRBD1
CDR3 length: 16
J gene: TRBJ2-7
CDR3 DNA: TGTGCCAGCTCACCATATCTGGGGACAGGGGCCTACGAGCAGTACTTC
CDR3 protein: CASSPYLGTGAYEQYF

V gene: TRBV6-1
clone size: NA
D gene: NA
CDR3 length: 11
J gene: TRBJ1-5
CDR3 DNA: TGTGCCAGCAGGCAATCTCAGCCCCAGCATTTT
CDR3 protein: CASRQSQPQHF

V gene: TRBV6-6
clone size: NA
D gene: TRBD1
CDR3 length: 13
J gene: TRBJ1-2
CDR3 DNA: TGTGCCAGCAGTCGGGACAGGGTATGGGGCTACACCTTC
CDR3 protein: CASSRDRVWGYTF

V gene: TRBV15
clone size: NA
D gene: NA
CDR3 length: 13
J gene: TRBJ2-4
CDR3 DNA: TGTGCCACCAGCAGAACGACGAAAAACATTCAGTACTTC
CDR3 protein: CATSRTTKNIQYF

V gene: TRBV5-8
clone size: NA
D gene: NA
CDR3 length: 16
J gene: TRBJ1-4
CDR3 DNA: TGTGCCAGCAGCTCGGGTCGGACAGACACCAATGAAAAACTGTTTTTT
CDR3 protein: CASSSGRTDTNEKLFF

V gene: TRBV5-1
clone size: NA
D gene: NA
CDR3 length: 13
J gene: TRBJ2-1
CDR3 DNA: TGCGCCAGCAGCCTCGACCGCTACAATGAGCAGTTCTTC
CDR3 protein: CASSLDRYNEQFF

V gene: TRBV28
clone size: NA
D gene: NA
CDR3 length: 13
J gene: TRBJ1-2
CDR3 DNA: TGTGCCAGCAGTTTCGCGCACCACTATGGCTACACCTTC
CDR3 protein: CASSFAHHYGYTF

V gene: TRBV6-5
clone size: NA
D gene: NA
CDR3 length: 15
J gene: TRBJ2-7
CDR3 DNA: TGTGCCAGCAGCTCGAACCCCCGGTCATCCTACGAGCAGTACTTC
CDR3 protein: CASSSNPRSSYEQYF

V gene: TRBV7-9
clone size: NA
D gene: NA
CDR3 length: 15
J gene: TRBJ2-2
CDR3 DNA: TGTGCCAGCAGCTTAGGACAAGCGAACACCGGGGAGCTGTTTTTT
CDR3 protein: CASSLGQANTGELFF

V gene: TRBV5-1
clone size: NA
D gene: NA
CDR3 length: 13
J gene: TRBJ1-3
CDR3 DNA: TGCGCCAGCAGCTCAACGACAGGAAACACCATATATTTT
CDR3 protein: CASSSTTGNTIYF

V gene: TRBV19
clone size: NA
D gene: TRBD1
CDR3 length: 17
J gene: TRBJ2-7
CDR3 DNA: TGTGCCAGTAGACCTAAACCGGGACAGGGGGCGTTGGGAGAGCAGTACTTC
CDR3 protein: CASRPKPGQGALGEQYF

V gene: TRBV30
clone size: many
D gene: NA
CDR3 length: 15
J gene: TRBJ2-2
CDR3 DNA: TGTGCCTGGAGTCTAGGTCGAGTTGACACCGGGGAGCTGTTTTTT
CDR3 protein: CAWSLGRVDTGELFF

V gene: TRBV28
clone size: NA
D gene: NA
CDR3 length: 13
J gene: TRBJ1-3
CDR3 DNA: TGTGCCAGCAGTTCCCAACAGGGAAACACCATATATTTT
CDR3 protein: CASSSQQGNTIYF

V gene: TRBV5-4
clone size: NA
D gene: NA
CDR3 length: 14
J gene: TRBJ1-2
CDR3 DNA: TGTGCCAGCAGCAAGACAGGCGGAATGGATGGCTACACCTTC
CDR3 protein: CASSKTGGMDGYTF

V gene: TRBV28
clone size: NA
D gene: NA
CDR3 length: 15
J gene: TRBJ2-1
CDR3 DNA: TGTGCCAGCAGTTTACCGGCGGGGTCCTACAATGAGCAGTTCTTC
CDR3 protein: CASSLPAGSYNEQFF

V gene: TRBV2
clone size: NA
D gene: NA
CDR3 length: 14
J gene: TRBJ1-1
CDR3 DNA: TGTGCCAGCACCCAGCGGCAGGAGGACACTGAAGCTTTCTTT
CDR3 protein: CASTQRQEDTEAFF

V gene: TRBV7-3
clone size: NA
D gene: NA
CDR3 length: 14
J gene: TRBJ2-3
CDR3 DNA: TGTGCCAGCAGCCACAGCGGGAGCACAGATACGCAGTATTTT
CDR3 protein: CASSHSGSTDTQYF

V gene: TRBV6-1
clone size: many
D gene: NA
CDR3 length: 16
J gene: TRBJ1-2
CDR3 DNA: TGTGCCAGCAGTGAAGCAGGACGCAGGGCAGACTATGGCTACACCTTC
CDR3 protein: CASSEAGRRADYGYTF

V gene: TRBV28
clone size: NA
D gene: NA
CDR3 length: 12
J gene: TRBJ1-2
CDR3 DNA: TGTGCCAGCAGCAGCGCCGGCCATGGCTACACCTTC
CDR3 protein: CASSSAGHGYTF

V gene: TRBV30
clone size: NA
D gene: NA
CDR3 length: 17
J gene: TRBJ1-5
CDR3 DNA: TGTGCCTGGAGTGTATCATTAGGTGGGCCTCGCAATCAGCCCCAGCATTTT
CDR3 protein: CAWSVSLGGPRNQPQHF

V gene: TRBV6-6
clone size: NA
D gene: TRBD1
CDR3 length: 15
J gene: TRBJ1-2
CDR3 DNA: TGTGCCAGCAGTTTCAAGGGACAGGGGAACTATGGCTACACCTTC
CDR3 protein: CASSFKGQGNYGYTF

V gene: TRBV18
clone size: NA
D gene: TRBD2
CDR3 length: 16
J gene: TRBJ2-2
CDR3 DNA: TGTGCCAGCTCACCAATACTAGCGGGAGTCACCGGGGAGCTGTTTTTT
CDR3 protein: CASSPILAGVTGELFF

V gene: TRBV5-4
clone size: NA
D gene: NA
CDR3 length: 14
J gene: TRBJ2-7
CDR3 DNA: TGTGCCAGCAGCCTCAGAACAGGGTTCTACGAGCAGTACTTC
CDR3 protein: CASSLRTGFYEQYF

V gene: TRBV18
clone size: few
D gene: NA
CDR3 length: 15
J gene: TRBJ2-2
CDR3 DNA: TGTGCCAGCTCACCACGCGTCCCGAACACCGGGGAGCTGTTTTTT
CDR3 protein: CASSPRVPNTGELFF

V gene: TRBV28
clone size: NA
D gene: NA
CDR3 length: 15
J gene: TRBJ2-1
CDR3 DNA: TGTGCCAGCAGTTTATGGGCCGGGAGAGCTTCTGGTCAGTTCTTC
CDR3 protein: CASSLWAGRASGQFF

V gene: TRBV6-4
clone size: NA
D gene: NA
CDR3 length: 14
J gene: TRBJ2-7
CDR3 DNA: TGTGCCAGCAGTCCCGAGGGTAGCTCCTACGAGCAGTACTTC
CDR3 protein: CASSPEGSSYEQYF

V gene: TRBV6-1
clone size: NA
D gene: NA
CDR3 length: 13
J gene: TRBJ1-2
CDR3 DNA: TGTGCCAGCAGTGAAGTCAACGGTGGGGGCTACACCTTC
CDR3 protein: CASSEVNGGGYTF

V gene: TRBV28
clone size: NA
D gene: NA
CDR3 length: 15
J gene: TRBJ1-3
CDR3 DNA: TGTGCCAGCAACGGAGGCCAATTCTCTGGAAACACCATATATTTT
CDR3 protein: CASNGGQFSGNTIYF

V gene: TRBV28
clone size: NA
D gene: NA
CDR3 length: 14
J gene: TRBJ1-1
CDR3 DNA: TGTGCCAGCAGTGCATCCGCTCGGGCTTCTGAAGCTTTCTTT
CDR3 protein: CASSASARASEAFF

V gene: TRBV6-6
clone size: NA
D gene: TRBD1
CDR3 length: 14
J gene: TRBJ1-4
CDR3 DNA: TGTGCCAGCAGTCCGGGACAGATTAATGAAAAACTGTTTTTT
CDR3 protein: CASSPGQINEKLFF

V gene: TRBV9
clone size: NA
D gene: NA
CDR3 length: 15
J gene: TRBJ1-3
CDR3 DNA: TGTGCCAGCAGCCCCATGGGGACCTCTGGAAACACCATATATTTT
CDR3 protein: CASSPMGTSGNTIYF

V gene: TRBV9
clone size: NA
D gene: TRBD2
CDR3 length: 18
J gene: TRBJ2-5
CDR3 DNA: TGTGCCAGCAGCTCCCGGCTAGCGGGAGTTTTCGGGCAAGAGACCCAGTACTTC
CDR3 protein: CASSSRLAGVFGQETQYF

V gene: TRBV19
clone size: NA
D gene: TRBD1
CDR3 length: 16
J gene: TRBJ2-7
CDR3 DNA: TGTGCCAGTAGTATAGGCGCGGGACAGGGGACCTACGAGCAGTACTTC
CDR3 protein: CASSIGAGQGTYEQYF

V gene: TRBV2
clone size: few
D gene: TRBD1
CDR3 length: 14
J gene: TRBJ1-2
CDR3 DNA: TGTGCCAGCAGCCTTACGCCGGGACAGGCTGGCTACACCTTC
CDR3 protein: CASSLTPGQAGYTF

V gene: TRBV19
clone size: NA
D gene: NA
CDR3 length: 16
J gene: TRBJ2-3
CDR3 DNA: TGTGCCAGTAGTATAGGCCCTAGCCGACGCACAGATACGCAGTATTTT
CDR3 protein: CASSIGPSRRTDTQYF

V gene: TRBV28
clone size: NA
D gene: NA
CDR3 length: 14
J gene: TRBJ1-2
CDR3 DNA: TGTGCCAGCGGGGGGTGGCAATCCATTTATGGCTACACCTTC
CDR3 protein: CASGGWQSIYGYTF

V gene: TRBV11-2
clone size: NA
D gene: TRBD1
CDR3 length: 17
J gene: TRBJ2-7
CDR3 DNA: TGTGCCAGCAGCTCAATGCCAGGACAGGCGAGCTCCTACGAGCAGTACTTC
CDR3 protein: CASSSMPGQASSYEQYF

V gene: TRBV7-3
clone size: NA
D gene: TRBD1
CDR3 length: 15
J gene: TRBJ1-1
CDR3 DNA: TGTGCCAGCAGCGAAACAGGGGGCCTGAACACTGAAGCTTTCTTT
CDR3 protein: CASSETGGLNTEAFF